This T cell receptor beta chain was captured by sequencing in a study of cytotoxic CD8 clonotypes in ibrutinib-treated CLL. Study-wide results and caveats: Pretreatment clonality was elevated relative to age-matched healthy donors and paralleled circulating CD8+ T-cell counts. At ibrutinib response, clonality increased, and at progression it declined back toward baseline. Public clonotypes, an uncommon group, contracted or remained stable on treatment.

Turning to this clone: The target antigen is unknown.

Data came from immunoSEQ multiplex PCR; TCRdb stores just in-frame clones and leaves some out. The table includes around 300,000 clones, around four fifths detected once. Genomic DNA in an amount of around 2.2 micrograms was extracted from cryopreserved PBMCs and used for the preparation of TCR beta libraries. Trimming removed 3 bases at V and 6 bases at J, with 3 bases between. The CDR3 sequence is 10 residues long. In germline, CDR1 is MNHNS, CDR2 SASEGT. The clonotype was recovered from a human donor with chronic lymphocytic leukemia. This chain joins TRBV6-1 and TRBJ2-7; D is ambiguous. The specimen was PBMCs, collected before ibrutinib treatment. CDR3 in amino acids: CASSEREQYF. CDR3 in DNA: TGTGCCAGCAGTGAGCGCGAGCAGTACTTC.